A selection of T cell receptor beta chains follows, all from one sample in a study of cytomegalovirus exposure and HLA in healthy donors. The method was immunoSEQ multiplex PCR; TCRdb's version includes in-frame clones alone and lacks a portion of them. This table has 180,000 or so clones, approximately 83% appearing once. The sequencing sample was made of PBMCs. Receptors originate from a boy younger than 10 in good health and CMV-seronegative. Both conserved end residues are trimmed from each CDR3. Clone size is not always given. Where it is, it says once, few, many or a class for expanded clones.

abundance	v_gene	j_gene	CDR3aa
-	TRBV5-1	TRBJ1-4	ASRPSVVAGNEKLF
-	TRBV19	TRBJ2-7	ASSQGQGSSYEQY
-	TRBV4-3	TRBJ2-7	ASSRGTAGRAADYEQY
-	TRBV4-1	TRBJ2-3	ASSQEPSPGLATTDTQY
-	TRBV29-1	TRBJ1-3	SVEDRGVSTIY
few	TRBV6-5	TRBJ1-2	ASSYSVGVRGSST
-	TRBV5-1	TRBJ2-5	ASSLGSTSGGQETQY
-	TRBV6-1	TRBJ2-5	ASSDDREETQY
-	TRBV9	TRBJ2-7	ASSVEGLDDYEQY
-	TRBV19	TRBJ2-7	ASSMVPGLPYEQY
once	TRBV10-3	TRBJ1-1	ATDRDGNTEAF